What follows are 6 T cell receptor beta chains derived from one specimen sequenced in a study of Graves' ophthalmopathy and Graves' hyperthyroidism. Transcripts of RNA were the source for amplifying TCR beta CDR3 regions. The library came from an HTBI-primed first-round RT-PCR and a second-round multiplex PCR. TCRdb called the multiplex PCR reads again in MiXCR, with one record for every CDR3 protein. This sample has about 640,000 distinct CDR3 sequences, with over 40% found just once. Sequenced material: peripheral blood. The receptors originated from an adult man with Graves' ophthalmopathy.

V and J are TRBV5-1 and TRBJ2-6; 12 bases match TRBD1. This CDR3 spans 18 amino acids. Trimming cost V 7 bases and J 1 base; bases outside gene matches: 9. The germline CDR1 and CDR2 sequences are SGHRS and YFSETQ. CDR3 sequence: CASGPGQGAGSGANVLTF. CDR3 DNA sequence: TGCGCCAGCGGACCGGGACAGGGGGCGGGATCTGGGGCCAACGTCCTGACTTTC.

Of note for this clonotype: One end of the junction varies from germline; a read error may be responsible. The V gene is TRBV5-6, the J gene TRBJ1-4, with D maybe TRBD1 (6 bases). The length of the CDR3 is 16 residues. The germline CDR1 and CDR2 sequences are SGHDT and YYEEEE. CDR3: CASSYLAGATNEKLLF. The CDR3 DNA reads TGTGCCAGCAGCTACCTCGCAGGGGCAACTAATGAAAAACTGCTTTTT.

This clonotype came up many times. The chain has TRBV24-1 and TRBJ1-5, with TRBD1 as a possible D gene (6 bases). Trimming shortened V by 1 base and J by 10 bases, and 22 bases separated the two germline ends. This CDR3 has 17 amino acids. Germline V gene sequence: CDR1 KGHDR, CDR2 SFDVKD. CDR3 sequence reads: CATSDLVFMRGAQPQHF. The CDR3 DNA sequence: TGTGCCACCAGTGATTTAGTTTTTATGCGGGGGGCCCAACCCCAGCATTTT.

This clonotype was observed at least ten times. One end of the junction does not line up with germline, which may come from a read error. The CDR3: CAIGDREAFF. The CDR3, as DNA: TGTGCCATCGGTGACAGGGAAGCTTTCTTT. The chain carries TRBV10-3 and TRBJ1-1; a possible D gene is TRBD1 (6 bases). Germline CDR1 ENHRY, CDR2 SYGVKD. This CDR3 comprises 10 residues.

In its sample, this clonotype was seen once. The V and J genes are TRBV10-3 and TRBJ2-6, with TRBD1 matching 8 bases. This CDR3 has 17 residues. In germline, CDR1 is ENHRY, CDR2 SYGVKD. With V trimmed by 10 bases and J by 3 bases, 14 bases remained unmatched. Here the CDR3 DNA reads TGTGCCACCTCAATTGGACAGGGAGGCTTTGGGGCCAACGTCCTGACTTTC. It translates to CATSIGQGGFGANVLTF.

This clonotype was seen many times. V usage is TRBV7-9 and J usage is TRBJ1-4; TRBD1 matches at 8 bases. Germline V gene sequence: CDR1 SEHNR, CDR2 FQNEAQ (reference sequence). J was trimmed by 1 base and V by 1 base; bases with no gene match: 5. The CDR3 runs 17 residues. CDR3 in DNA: TGTGCCAGCAGCTTAGGAGTCGGACAGGGAACTAATGAAAAACTGTTTTTT. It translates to CASSLGVGQGTNEKLFF.